The 21 T cell receptor beta chains listed next were all sequenced from one sample in a study of T cells expressing NK-cell markers. TCRdb reprocessed the 5' RACE reads and stores each CDR3 protein as one record, lacking DNA. The ten most abundant clones cover more than 1.4% of a sample with about 460,000 distinct CDR3 sequences. The material sequenced was blood T cells: a sorted CD56 or NKG2C T cell subset, CD4+ or CD8+ T cells, or bulk PBMC T cells (not recorded which). The source of these receptors is a woman aged 45-65 years in good health.

V and J are TRBV11-2 and TRBJ2-2; TCRdb outputs TRBD1, but without DNA this stays unchecked. CDR1 and CDR2 from the germline V gene are SGHAT and FQNNGV. The CDR3 is 17 residues long. CDR3 residues: CASSLRSGASNTGELFF. Complete variable domain (other parts from reference TRBV11-2 and TRBJ2-2): EAGVAQSPRYKIIEKRQSVAFWCNPISGHATLYWYQQILGQGPKLLIQFQNNGVVDDSQLPKDRFSAERLKGVDSTLKIQPAKLEDSAVYLCASSLRSGASNTGELFFGEGSRLTVL.

The chain carries TRBV6-5 and TRBJ2-3; TCRdb indicates TRBD1, and absent DNA this call remains unverified. The germline CDR1 and CDR2 sequences are MNHEY and SVGAGI. The CDR3 consists of 13 residues. The CDR3 spells CATRGGISDTQYF.

The J gene is TRBJ2-7, the V gene TRBV20-1. The CDR3 is 11 residues long. CDR1 DFQATT and CDR2 SNEGSKA come from the germline V gene (reference sequence). CDR3: CSARTTYEQYF.

The chain combines TRBV18 with TRBJ2-1; the D call of TRBD2 rests on TCRdb alone, since no DNA is present to check it. The CDR3 spans 15 residues. CDR1 and CDR2 (germline): KGHSH, LQKENI. CDR3 region: CASSVSSGRGNEQFF. Together with reference TRBV18 and TRBJ2-1, the CDR3 gives the full variable domain: NAGVMQNPRHLVRRRGQEARLRCSPMKGHSHVYWYRQLPEEGLKFMVYLQKENIIDESGMPKERFSAEFPKEGPSILRIQQVVRGDSAAYFCASSVSSGRGNEQFFGPGTRLTVL.

This chain joins TRBV20-1 and TRBJ2-3; TCRdb picks TRBD2, but there is no DNA to check that call. CDR3 length equals 18 residues. Looked up from germline, CDR1 is DFQATT and CDR2 is SNEGSKA (reference sequence). This chain's CDR3 is CSASLRLAGGPGTDTQYF.

The chain is built from TRBV5-1 and TRBJ1-2; TCRdb's D gene call, TRBD1, goes unchecked for lack of DNA. This CDR3 comprises 17 residues. Germline V gives CDR1 SGHRS, CDR2 YFSETQ. CDR3 in amino acids: CASSLTPTGNIDYGYTF.

The gene calls are TRBV5-1 and TRBJ1-1. From germline, CDR1 is SGHRS and CDR2 YFSETQ. The CDR3 has 13 amino acids. CDR3 amino acids: CASSIGLTNEAFF.

This rearrangement joins TRBV20-1 to TRBJ2-1; TCRdb calls TRBD1, which cannot be checked without DNA. From germline, CDR1 is DFQATT and CDR2 SNEGSKA (reference sequence). The CDR3 runs 15 residues. The CDR3: CSASPPRGEYNEQFF.

The chain has TRBV6-2 or TRBV6-3 and TRBJ2-1. The length of the CDR3 is 15 residues. CDR1 is MNHEY and CDR2 is SVGEGT in the germline V gene. This CDR3 reads CASSYRGYSYNEQFF.

The chain joins TRBV3-1 to TRBJ2-7; TCRdb's D gene call, TRBD1, goes unchecked for lack of DNA. There are 15 residues in the CDR3. Germline lookup yields CDR1 LGHDT and CDR2 YNNKEL (reference sequence). CDR3 in amino acids: CASSLKGNGGREQYF.

This chain uses TRBV7-8 with TRBJ2-5; TCRdb's D call, TRBD1, is unchecked because there is no DNA. The germline CDR1 and CDR2 sequences are SGHVS and FQNEAQ. CDR3 length equals 16 residues. CDR3 region: CASSFRRGGDQETQYF.

The chain links TRBV20-1 to TRBJ2-2; the D call from TCRdb, TRBD1, cannot be confirmed without DNA. The CDR3 totals 15 residues. CDR1 and CDR2 (germline): DFQATT, SNEGSKA (reference sequence). Here the CDR3 reads CSAPTLQDSTGELFF.

The rearrangement links TRBV15 to TRBJ2-2; TCRdb's D call of TRBD2 is untestable without DNA. This CDR3 is built from 13 residues. Germline lookup yields CDR1 LNHNV and CDR2 YYDKDF (reference sequence). CDR3 residues: CATRRELAGELFF.

The chain has TRBV5-1 and TRBJ1-4. From germline, CDR1 is SGHRS and CDR2 YFSETQ. The CDR3 is 15 amino acids. The CDR3 sequence: CASSAAGPLGEKLFF.

This sequence joins TRBV12-3 or TRBV12-4 and TRBJ2-2. CDR3 length equals 13 residues. The CDR3 sequence: CASSRKNTGELFF.

J is TRBJ1-5 and V is TRBV30; absent DNA, TCRdb's TRBD1 call cannot be checked. This CDR3 spans 13 amino acids. The germline V gene has CDR1 GTSNPN and CDR2 SVGIG (reference sequence). CDR3 amino acids: CATYSRVNQPQHF.

The genes are TRBV29-1 and TRBJ1-1; TCRdb's assignment of TRBD1 cannot be checked, as there is no DNA. Germline CDR1 reads SQVTM; CDR2 reads ANQGSEA. The CDR3 is 12 amino acids. The CDR3 loop is CSVGRPGTEAFF.

The V call is TRBV15, the J call TRBJ1-2. The germline V gene has CDR1 LNHNV and CDR2 YYDKDF (reference sequence). The CDR3 has 16 residues. The chain's CDR3 is CATSREGTAGDYGYTF.

This chain links TRBV6-1 with TRBJ2-2. The CDR3 spans 12 residues. The germline V gene has CDR1 MNHNS and CDR2 SASEGT. The CDR3 sequence is CASSERSGELFF.

The V call is TRBV7-9, the J call TRBJ2-4; the TCRdb D gene call, TRBD1, has no DNA to confirm it. Looked up from germline, CDR1 is SEHNR and CDR2 is FQNEAQ (reference sequence). This CDR3 is built from 15 residues. CDR3: CASSYPLTGQNIQYF.

The chain is built from TRBV9 and TRBJ1-1; the D call from TCRdb, TRBD1, cannot be confirmed without DNA. The CDR3 is 16 amino acids. CDR1 and CDR2 (germline): SGDLS, YYNGEE. The CDR3 region is CASSPRWAGGDTEAFF.